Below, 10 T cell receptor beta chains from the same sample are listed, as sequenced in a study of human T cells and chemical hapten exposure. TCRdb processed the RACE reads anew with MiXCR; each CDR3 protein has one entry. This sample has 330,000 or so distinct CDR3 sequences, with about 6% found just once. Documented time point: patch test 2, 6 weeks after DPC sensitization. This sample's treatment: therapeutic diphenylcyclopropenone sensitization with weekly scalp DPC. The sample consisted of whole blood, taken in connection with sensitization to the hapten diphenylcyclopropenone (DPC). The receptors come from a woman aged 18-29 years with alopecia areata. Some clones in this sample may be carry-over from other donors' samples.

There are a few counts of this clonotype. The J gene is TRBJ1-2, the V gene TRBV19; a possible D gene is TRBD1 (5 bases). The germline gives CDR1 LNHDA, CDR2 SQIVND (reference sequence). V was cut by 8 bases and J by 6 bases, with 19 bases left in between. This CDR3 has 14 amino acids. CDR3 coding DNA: TGTGCCAGTGGCCTCCTCGGGGGGAAGGATGGCTACACCTTC. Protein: CASGLLGGKDGYTF.

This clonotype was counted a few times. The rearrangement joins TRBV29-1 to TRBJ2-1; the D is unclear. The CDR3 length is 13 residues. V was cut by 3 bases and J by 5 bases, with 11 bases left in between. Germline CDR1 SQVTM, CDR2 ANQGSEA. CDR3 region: CSVDPGTHNEQFF. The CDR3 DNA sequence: TGCAGCGTTGATCCCGGAACTCACAATGAGCAGTTCTTC.

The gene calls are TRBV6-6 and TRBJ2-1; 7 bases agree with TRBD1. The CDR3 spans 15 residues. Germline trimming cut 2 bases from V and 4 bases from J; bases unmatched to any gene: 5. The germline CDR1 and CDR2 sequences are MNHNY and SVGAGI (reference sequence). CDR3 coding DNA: TGTGCCAGCAGTTACCGAACAGGGGTATACAATGAGCAGTTCTTC. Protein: CASSYRTGVYNEQFF.

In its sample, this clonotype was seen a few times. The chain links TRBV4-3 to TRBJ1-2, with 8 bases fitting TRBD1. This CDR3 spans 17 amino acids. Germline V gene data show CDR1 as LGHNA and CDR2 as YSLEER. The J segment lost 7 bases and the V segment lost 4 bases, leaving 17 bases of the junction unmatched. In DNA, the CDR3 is TGCGCCAGCAGCCCGACACGGACAGGGTTAACGAGTTTTGGCTACACCTTC. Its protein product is CASSPTRTGLTSFGYTF.

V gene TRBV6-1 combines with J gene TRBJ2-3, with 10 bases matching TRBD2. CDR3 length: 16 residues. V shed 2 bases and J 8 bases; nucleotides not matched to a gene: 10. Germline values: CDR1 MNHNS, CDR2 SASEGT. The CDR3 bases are TGTGCCAGCAGTGAATCTAGTCTAGCGGGGGCCGGTACGCAGTATTTT. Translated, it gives CASSESSLAGAGTQYF.

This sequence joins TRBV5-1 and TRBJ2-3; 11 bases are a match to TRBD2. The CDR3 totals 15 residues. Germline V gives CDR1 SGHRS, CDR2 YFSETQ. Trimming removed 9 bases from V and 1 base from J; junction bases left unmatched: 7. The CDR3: CAISQLAGGTDTQYF. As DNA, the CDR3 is TGCGCCATCAGTCAACTAGCGGGGGGCACAGATACGCAGTATTTT.

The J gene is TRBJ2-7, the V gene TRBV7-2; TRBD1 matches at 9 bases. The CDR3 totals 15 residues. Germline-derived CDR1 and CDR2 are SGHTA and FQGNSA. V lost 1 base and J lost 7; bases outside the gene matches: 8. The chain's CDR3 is CASSLDSGQGIEQYF. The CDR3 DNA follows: TGTGCCAGCAGCTTAGACTCGGGACAGGGCATAGAGCAGTACTTC.

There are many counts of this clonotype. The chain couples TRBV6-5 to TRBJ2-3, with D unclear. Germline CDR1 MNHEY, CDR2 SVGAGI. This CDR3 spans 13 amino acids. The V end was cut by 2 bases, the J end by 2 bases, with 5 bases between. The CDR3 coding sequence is TGTGCCAGCAGTTACATATCCACAGATACGCAGTATTTT. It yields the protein CASSYISTDTQYF.

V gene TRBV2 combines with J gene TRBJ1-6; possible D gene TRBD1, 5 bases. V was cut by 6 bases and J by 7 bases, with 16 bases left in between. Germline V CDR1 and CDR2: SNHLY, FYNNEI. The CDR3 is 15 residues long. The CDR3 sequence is CASSETGGRNSPLHF. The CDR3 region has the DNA TGTGCCAGCAGCGAAACAGGCGGGAGGAATTCACCCCTCCACTTT.

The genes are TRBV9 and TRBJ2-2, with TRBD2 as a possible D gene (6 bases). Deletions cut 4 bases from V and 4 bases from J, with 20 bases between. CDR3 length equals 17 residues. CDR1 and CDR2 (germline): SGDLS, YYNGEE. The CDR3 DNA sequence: TGTGCCAGCAGCCCCGTAGGGAGGCCGGGGGTCACCGGGGAGCTGTTTTTT. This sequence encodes CASSPVGRPGVTGELFF.